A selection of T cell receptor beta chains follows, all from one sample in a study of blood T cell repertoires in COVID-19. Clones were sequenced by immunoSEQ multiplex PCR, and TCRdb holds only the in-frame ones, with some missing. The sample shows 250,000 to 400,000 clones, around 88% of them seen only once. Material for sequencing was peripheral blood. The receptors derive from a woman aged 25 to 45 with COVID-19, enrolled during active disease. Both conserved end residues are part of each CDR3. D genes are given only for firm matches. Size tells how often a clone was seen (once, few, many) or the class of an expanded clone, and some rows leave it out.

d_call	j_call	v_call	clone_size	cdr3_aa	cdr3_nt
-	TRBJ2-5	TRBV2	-	CASTDGSGETQYF	TGTGCCAGCACCGACGGGTCGGGAGAGACCCAGTACTTC
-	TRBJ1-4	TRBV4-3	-	CASSQAAGANEKLFF	TGCGCCAGCAGCCAAGCCGCCGGGGCTAATGAAAAACTGTTTTTT
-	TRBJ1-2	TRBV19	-	CASSIGTHRDGYTF	TGTGCCAGTAGTATAGGTACACACAGGGACGGCTACACCTTC
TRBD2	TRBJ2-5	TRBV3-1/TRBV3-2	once	CASSQRPGTPGLAGGLKETQYF	TGTGCCAGCAGCCAAAGGCCGGGAACGCCGGGACTAGCCGGCGGGCTAAAAGAGACCCAGTACTTC
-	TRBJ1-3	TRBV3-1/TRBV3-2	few	CASSPRGSGNTIYF	TGTGCCAGCAGCCCGCGGGGCTCTGGAAACACCATATATTTT
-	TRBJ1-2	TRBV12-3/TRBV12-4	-	CASSLIATLGYTF	TGTGCCAGCAGTTTAATCGCTACCCTGGGCTACACCTTC
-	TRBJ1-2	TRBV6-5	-	CASSYEAGDGYTF	TGTGCCAGCAGTTACGAGGCTGGAGATGGCTACACCTTC
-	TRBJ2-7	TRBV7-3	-	CASSPYERYEQYF	TGTGCCAGCAGCCCATATGAGCGTTACGAGCAGTACTTC
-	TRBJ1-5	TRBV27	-	CASSLRTESNQPQHF	TGTGCCAGCAGTTTAAGAACAGAATCTAATCAGCCCCAGCATTTT
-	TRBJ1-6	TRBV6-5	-	CASSWRRGSPLHF	TGTGCCAGCTCTTGGAGGAGGGGTTCACCCCTCCACTTT
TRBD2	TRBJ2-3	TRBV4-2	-	CASSQVVGLAGSTDTQYF	TGTGCCAGCAGCCAAGTGGTGGGACTAGCGGGTTCCACAGATACGCAGTATTTT
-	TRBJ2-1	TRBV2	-	CASSAQGLGDEQFF	TGTGCCAGCAGTGCTCAGGGACTCGGCGATGAGCAGTTCTTC
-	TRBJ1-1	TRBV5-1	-	CASSFSGIEAFF	TGCGCCAGCAGCTTTAGTGGTATTGAAGCTTTCTTT
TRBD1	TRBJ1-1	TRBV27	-	CASTNRGDTEAFF	TGTGCCAGCACAAACAGGGGGGACACTGAAGCTTTCTTT
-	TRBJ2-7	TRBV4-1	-	CASSQELQGNEQYF	TGCGCCAGCAGCCAAGAGTTACAGGGTAACGAGCAGTACTTC
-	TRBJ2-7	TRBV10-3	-	CAISELWEQYF	TGTGCCATCAGTGAACTGTGGGAGCAGTACTTC
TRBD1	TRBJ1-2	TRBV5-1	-	CASSLWGQPNPSNYGYTF	TGCGCCAGCAGCTTGTGGGGACAGCCGAATCCATCAAACTATGGCTACACCTTC
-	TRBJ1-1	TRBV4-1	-	CASSQDRVGLGKAFF	TGCGCCAGCAGCCAAGACAGGGTGGGTTTAGGGAAAGCTTTCTTT
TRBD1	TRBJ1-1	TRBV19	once	CASTIPRTGTLKLFF	TGTGCCAGTACCATTCCTAGGACAGGGACACTGAAGCTTTTCTTT
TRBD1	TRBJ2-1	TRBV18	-	CASSSGTGSDEQFF	TGTGCCAGCTCATCTGGGACAGGGTCCGATGAGCAGTTCTTC
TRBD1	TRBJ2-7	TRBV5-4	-	CASSSGQGPYEQYF	TGTGCCAGCAGCTCCGGACAGGGACCCTACGAGCAGTACTTC
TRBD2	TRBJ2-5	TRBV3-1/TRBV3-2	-	CASSLGRGGETQYF	TGTGCCAGCAGCCTAGGGAGGGGTGGAGAGACCCAGTACTTC
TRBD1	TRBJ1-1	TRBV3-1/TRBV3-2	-	CASSRNRGLTEAFF	TGTGCCAGCAGCCGGAACAGGGGGCTTACTGAAGCTTTCTTT
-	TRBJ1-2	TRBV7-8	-	CASSPERGYYGYTF	TGTGCCAGCAGCCCGGAACGGGGTTACTATGGCTACACCTTC
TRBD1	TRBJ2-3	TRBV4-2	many	CASSQIGPGQGSDTQYF	TGTGCCAGCAGCCAAATAGGGCCGGGACAGGGGTCCGATACGCAGTATTTT
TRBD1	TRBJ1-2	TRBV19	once	CASSIAGGDGYTF	TGTGCCAGTAGTATAGCAGGGGGCGATGGCTACACCTTC
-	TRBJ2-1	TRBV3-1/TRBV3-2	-	CASSQRGSDNEQFF	TGTGCCAGCAGCCAAAGGGGTTCGGACAATGAGCAGTTCTTC
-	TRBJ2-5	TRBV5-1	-	CASSLKAPGRETQYF	TGCGCCAGCAGCCTCAAGGCCCCAGGGCGAGAGACCCAGTACTTC
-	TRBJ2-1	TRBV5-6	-	CASSLAFANEQFF	TGTGCCAGCAGCTTAGCCTTTGCTAATGAGCAGTTCTTC
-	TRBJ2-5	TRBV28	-	CASSSLGGDQETQYF	TGTGCCAGCAGTTCTCTTGGCGGTGACCAAGAGACCCAGTACTTC
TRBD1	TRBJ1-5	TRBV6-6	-	CASSYQGDKPQHF	TGTGCCAGCAGTTACCAGGGGGATAAGCCCCAGCATTTT
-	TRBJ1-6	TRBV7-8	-	CASSLVGVVRVLAPLHF	TGTGCCAGCAGCTTAGTGGGTGTTGTGAGGGTTTTAGCACCCCTCCACTTT
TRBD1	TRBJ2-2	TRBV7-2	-	CASSLVVGQGTGELFF	TGTGCCAGCAGCTTAGTTGTGGGACAGGGAACCGGGGAGCTGTTTTTT
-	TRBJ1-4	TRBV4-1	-	CASSQGPGTPPSTNEKLFF	TGCGCCAGCAGCCAAGGCCCCGGGACACCTCCATCAACTAATGAAAAACTGTTTTTT
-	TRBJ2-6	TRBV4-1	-	CASRGAGANVLTF	TGCGCCAGTCGGGGTGCCGGGGCCAACGTCCTGACTTTC
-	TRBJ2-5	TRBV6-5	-	CASSYAAQAQETQYF	TGTGCCAGCAGTTACGCGGCACAGGCTCAAGAGACCCAGTACTTC
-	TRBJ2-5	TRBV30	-	CAWREEETQYF	TGTGCCTGGAGGGAGGAAGAGACCCAGTACTTC
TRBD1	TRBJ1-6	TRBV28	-	CASRPGQVEGPLHF	TGTGCCAGCAGGCCAGGACAGGTGGAGGGACCCCTCCACTTT
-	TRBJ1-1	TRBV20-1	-	CSGQFNTEAFF	TGCAGTGGGCAGTTTAACACTGAAGCTTTCTTT
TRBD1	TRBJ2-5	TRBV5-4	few	CASSLQTGETQYF	TGTGCCAGCAGCTTGCAGACAGGGGAGACCCAGTACTTC
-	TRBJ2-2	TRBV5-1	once	CASSPSVTNTGELFF	TGCGCCAGCAGCCCCTCCGTTACGAACACCGGGGAGCTGTTTTTT
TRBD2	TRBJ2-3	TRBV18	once	CASSLLQGSGGTDTQYF	TGTGCCAGCTCCCTGCTCCAGGGTAGCGGGGGCACAGATACGCAGTATTTT
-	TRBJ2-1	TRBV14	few	CASSQESGIAYNEQFF	TGTGCCAGCAGCCAAGAAAGCGGAATAGCCTACAATGAGCAGTTCTTC
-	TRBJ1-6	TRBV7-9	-	CASSPVGGSGYNSPLHF	TGTGCCAGCAGCCCGGTCGGGGGGTCAGGCTATAATTCACCCCTCCACTTT
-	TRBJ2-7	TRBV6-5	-	CASSQSPYEQYF	TGTGCCAGCAGTCAGTCGCCCTACGAGCAGTACTTC
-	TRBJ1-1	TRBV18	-	CASPPGPFNTEAFF	TGTGCCAGCCCGCCAGGGCCATTTAACACTGAAGCTTTCTTT
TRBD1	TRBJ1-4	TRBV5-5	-	CASSYVFRGPNEKLFF	TGTGCCAGCAGCTACGTGTTTAGGGGGCCTAATGAAAAACTGTTTTTT
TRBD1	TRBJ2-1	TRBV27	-	CASRTTGAPYNEQFF	TGTGCCAGCAGGACCACAGGGGCCCCCTACAATGAGCAGTTCTTC
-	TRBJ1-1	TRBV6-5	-	CASIKGQPAVEAFF	TGTGCCAGCATCAAAGGACAGCCCGCAGTAGAAGCTTTCTTT
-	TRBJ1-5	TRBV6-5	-	CASSLQINQPQHF	TGTGCCAGCAGTTTGCAGATCAATCAGCCCCAGCATTTT
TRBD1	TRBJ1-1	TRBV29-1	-	CSVVTPETGSPEAFF	TGCAGCGTTGTTACCCCCGAGACAGGGTCCCCTGAAGCTTTCTTT
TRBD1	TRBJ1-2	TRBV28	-	CASSLGDSLLLYGYTF	TGTGCCAGCAGTTTAGGGGACAGCCTACTTCTCTATGGCTACACCTTC
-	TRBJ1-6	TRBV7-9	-	CASSPRGGNSPLHF	TGTGCCAGCAGCCCTCGAGGTGGGAATTCACCCCTCCACTTT
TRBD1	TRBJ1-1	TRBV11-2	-	CASSPYRGPNTEAFF	TGTGCCAGCAGCCCGTACAGGGGCCCGAACACTGAAGCTTTCTTT
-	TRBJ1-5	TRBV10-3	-	CAISETGKGQPQHF	TGTGCCATCAGTGAGACAGGGAAGGGTCAGCCCCAGCATTTT
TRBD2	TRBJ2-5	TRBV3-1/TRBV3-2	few	CASSQQVQRGETQYF	TGTGCCAGCAGCCAACAGGTTCAGCGGGGAGAGACCCAGTACTTC
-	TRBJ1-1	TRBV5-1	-	CASSLVGQNTEAFF	TGCGCCAGCAGCTTGGTGGGACAGAACACTGAAGCTTTCTTT
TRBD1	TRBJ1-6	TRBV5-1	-	CASRTGDSPLHF	TGCGCCAGCAGGACAGGGGATTCACCCCTCCACTTT
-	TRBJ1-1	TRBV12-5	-	CASGLDTGWTEAFF	TGTGCTAGTGGTTTGGACACAGGGTGGACTGAAGCTTTCTTT
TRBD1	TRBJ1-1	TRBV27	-	CASGQGGSGTEAFF	TGTGCCAGCGGCCAGGGGGGATCGGGGACTGAAGCTTTCTTT